These 14 T cell receptor beta chains originate from one sample sequenced in a study of T cell responses to AZD1222 COVID-19 vaccine. The repertoire was sequenced with immunoSEQ multiplex PCR; TCRdb's copy has only in-frame clones and lacks some. This sample has 120,000 to 150,000 clones; 89% occur once, and the top ten carry about 2.7%. The material was peripheral blood, obtained on day 0 of AZD1222 vaccination. The receptors were gathered from an adult in good health.

The chain couples TRBV5-1 to TRBJ2-3; either TRBD1 or TRBD2 may supply D (5 bases each). Germline CDR1 and CDR2: SGHRS and YFSETQ. Trimming pared 6 bases from V and 8 bases from J, leaving 31 bases between. The CDR3 has 18 residues. The CDR3 bases are TGCGCCAGCACCCGCCTCTCTCCGGGGCCCCGGAGATCGGTTACGCAGTATTTT. As protein: CASTRLSPGPRRSVTQYF.

The chain combines TRBV11-2 with TRBJ2-1, with 8 bases that match TRBD2. Losses at the gene ends were 3 bases for V and 7 bases for J; bases not matched to a gene: 11. CDR1 and CDR2 from the germline V gene are SGHAT and FQNNGV. The CDR3 has 16 residues. In nucleotides, the CDR3 is TGTGCCAGCAGCTTTCGGCTAGCGGGTGGGGAAAATGAGCAGTTCTTC. This translates into CASSFRLAGGENEQFF.

The rearrangement links TRBV4-1 to TRBJ2-3; TRBD1 matches at 9 bases. Looked up from germline, CDR1 is MGHRA and CDR2 is YSYEKL. The V segment lost 4 bases and the J segment 2 bases; nucleotides outside the gene matches: 10. The CDR3 is made up of 17 amino acids. In nucleotides, the CDR3 is TGCGCCAGCAGCCGCAGGACAGGGGTTTCCCCCACAGATACGCAGTATTTT. Amino acid sequence: CASSRRTGVSPTDTQYF.

The V gene is TRBV28, the J gene TRBJ1-4; maybe TRBD1 (5 bases). This CDR3 is built from 15 residues. Trimming shortened V by 5 bases and J by 4 bases, and 14 bases separated the two germline ends. Germline V gene sequence: CDR1 MDHEN, CDR2 SYDVKM. In DNA form, the CDR3 reads TGTGCCAGCAGTACTACGACAGAATATAATGAAAAACTGTTTTTT. Translated: CASSTTTEYNEKLFF.

V is TRBV7-6 and J is TRBJ2-1; no clear D gene. V gave up 5 bases and J gave up 6 bases, with 14 bases separating them. The CDR3 contains 14 residues. Germline CDR1 and CDR2: SGHVS and FNYEAQ. The CDR3 loop reads CASSPLGRFNEQFF. The CDR3 nucleotides read TGTGCCAGCAGCCCCCTTGGGCGGTTCAATGAGCAGTTCTTC.

The chain employs TRBV12-5 and TRBJ1-4; D is unclear. Trimming removed 2 bases at V and 10 bases at J, with 5 bases between. The germline gives CDR1 LGHNT, CDR2 FRNRAP. The CDR3 has 11 amino acids. CDR3 nucleotide sequence: TGTGCTAGTGGTTTGTCCCGAAAACTGTTTTTT. Amino acids: CASGLSRKLFF.

The J gene is TRBJ1-4, the V gene TRBV6-5; TRBD1 might be the D (5 bases). The V end was cut by 1 base, the J end by 7 bases, with 16 bases between. The CDR3 spans 16 residues. Germline values: CDR1 MNHEY, CDR2 SVGAGI. As DNA, the CDR3 is TGTGCCAGCAGTTACTTGGTCACGTCAAGGGGTGAAAAACTGTTTTTT. Amino acids: CASSYLVTSRGEKLFF.

CDR3 bases: TGTGCCAGCGGGGCATACACAGATACGCAGTATTTT. Its protein product is CASGAYTDTQYF. The chain employs TRBV28 and TRBJ2-3, with D possibly TRBD1 on 5 matching bases. The germline V gene encodes CDR1 MDHEN and CDR2 SYDVKM. With 8 bases removed from V and 2 bases from J, the gap between germline ends came to 8 bases. The CDR3 covers 12 residues.

The chain couples TRBV27 to TRBJ2-7; 8 nucleotides agree with TRBD1. V shed 6 bases, J shed 2 bases, and the junction held 15 bases outside the gene matches. Germline V gives CDR1 MNHEY, CDR2 SMNVEV (reference sequence). This CDR3 has 17 residues. The CDR3 loop is CASSLGWGQAKAYEQYF. The CDR3, as DNA: TGTGCCAGCAGCCTTGGTTGGGGACAGGCCAAGGCCTACGAGCAGTACTTC.

The chain recombines TRBV19 with TRBJ1-1; no clear D. V was cut by 7 bases and J by 6 bases, with 21 bases left in between. Germline-derived CDR1 and CDR2 are LNHDA and SQIVND (reference sequence). CDR3 length equals 15 residues. The CDR3 DNA reads TGTGCCAGTACTAGGACGGGCAGCCAGAGCCCTGAAGCTTTCTTT. The encoded protein is CASTRTGSQSPEAFF.

This chain links TRBV2 with TRBJ2-7; D remains unclear. CDR1 is SNHLY, CDR2 FYNNEI, per germline. The CDR3 totals 11 residues. Trimming left V 6 bases short and J 3 bases short, with 6 bases between. Here the CDR3 reads CASSLHYEQYF. CDR3 nucleotide sequence: TGTGCCAGCAGCCTCCACTACGAGCAGTACTTC.

The CDR3 here is CASSPNSGPNTEAFF. The CDR3 DNA follows: TGCGCCAGCAGCCCTAATTCGGGCCCGAACACTGAAGCTTTCTTT. The chain carries TRBV4-1 and TRBJ1-1; D gene ambiguous. The germline V gene has CDR1 MGHRA and CDR2 YSYEKL. Deletions cut 4 bases from V and 1 base from J, with 13 bases between. This CDR3 is 15 amino acids long.

The chain combines TRBV18 with TRBJ1-6; D perhaps matches TRBD1 (6 bases). V lost 3 bases to trimming and J lost 3 bases, with 9 bases between them. CDR1 is KGHSH, CDR2 LQKENI, per germline. There are 15 residues in the CDR3. This chain's CDR3 is CASSPAGVYNSPLHF. The CDR3 DNA is TGTGCCAGCTCACCTGCAGGGGTCTATAATTCACCCCTCCACTTT.

The J gene is TRBJ1-1, the V gene TRBV6-6, with D possibly TRBD1 on 6 matching bases. CDR1 and CDR2 (germline): MNHNY, SVGAGI (reference sequence). There are 12 residues in the CDR3. The V end lost 3 bases, the J end lost 11 bases, and 13 bases lay between the germline ends. The CDR3 nucleotides are TGTGCCAGCAGTTATCAACAGGGAGAGGCTTTCTTT. Encoded protein: CASSYQQGEAFF.